Listed here are 13 T cell receptor beta chains from one sample, sequenced in a study of T cell responses to AZD1222 COVID-19 vaccine. The repertoire was sequenced with immunoSEQ multiplex PCR; TCRdb's copy has only in-frame clones and lacks some. The profile covers about 100,000 clones, with just over 90% appearing a single time and approximately 9% taken by the ten largest. The sample was peripheral blood, taken 28 days after the second AZD1222 dose. The receptor set was obtained from an adult who received the AZD1222 COVID-19 vaccine.

V is TRBV28 and J is TRBJ1-2; a possible D gene is TRBD1 (5 bases). Germline CDR1 and CDR2: MDHEN and SYDVKM. This CDR3 contains 15 residues. V dropped 4 bases and J dropped 4 bases, with 16 bases sitting between them. The CDR3: CASSSPRGGSYGYTF. For the CDR3, the DNA is TGTGCCAGCAGTTCACCACGTGGGGGGAGCTATGGCTACACCTTC.

The genes are TRBV6-4 and TRBJ2-1, with D uncertain. Germline assignment: CDR1 MRHNA and CDR2 SNTAGT. V gave up 6 bases and J gave up 5 bases, with 8 bases separating them. This CDR3 spans 12 amino acids. The CDR3 bases are TGTGCCAGCAGCCCTCCACACAATGAGCAGTTCTTC. It specifies CASSPPHNEQFF.

V usage is TRBV10-3 and J usage is TRBJ2-2, with TRBD2 identical over 7 bases. Germline loops: CDR1 ENHRY, CDR2 SYGVKD. The J segment lost 5 bases and the V segment lost 2 bases, leaving 2 bases of the junction unmatched. The CDR3 sequence is 14 residues long. In DNA, the CDR3 is TGTGCCATCAGTGAGGCACTAGCGACCGGGGAGCTGTTTTTT. It translates to CAISEALATGELFF.

With regard to this clone: The junction does not match germline at one end; this may be a read error. Different DNA sequences within this sample yield the same CDR3. The chain couples TRBV19 to TRBJ2-7; 7 nucleotides align to TRBD1. CDR3 size: 14 residues. Germline CDR1 LNHDA, CDR2 SQIVND (reference sequence). The CDR3 DNA is TGCGCCAGTAGTATTGGGGACAGAGCCTACGAGCAGTACTTC. This sequence encodes CASSIGDRAYEQYF. The complete variable domain, with remaining parts taken from reference TRBV19 and TRBJ2-7, reads DGGITQSPKYLFRKEGQNVTLSCEQNLNHDAMYWYRQDPGQGLRLIYYSQIVNDFQKGDIAEGYSVSREKKESFPLTVTSAQKNPTAFYLCASSIGDRAYEQYFGPGTRLTVT.

The chain is built from TRBV27 and TRBJ1-6; D call uncertain. The CDR3 spans 14 residues. Germline CDR1 is MNHEY and CDR2 is SMNVEV (reference sequence). V was clipped by 2 bases and J by 9 bases, with 11 bases between them. The CDR3, as DNA: TGTGCCAGCAGTTTACAGTTGAGGGTTTCACCCCTCCACTTT. It translates to CASSLQLRVSPLHF.

The chain joins TRBV3-1 (or the pseudogene TRBV3-2) to TRBJ2-1; D gene ambiguous. The CDR3 consists of 12 residues. Trimming took off 1 base at V and 15 bases at J, with 13 bases between the two ends. The germline gives CDR1 LGHDT, CDR2 YNNKEL (reference sequence). This CDR3 is CASSQGAPPVFF. CDR3 in DNA: TGTGCCAGCAGCCAAGGGGCGCCCCCAGTGTTCTTC.

The rearrangement uses TRBV6-6 and TRBJ2-5; D might be TRBD2 (5 bases). There are 15 residues in the CDR3. Per germline, CDR1 MNHNY and CDR2 SVGAGI (reference sequence). Trimming pared 5 bases from V and 2 bases from J, leaving 15 bases between. The CDR3 DNA reads as TGTGCCAGCAGTCCCGGTGGTCGGGGTCAAGAGACCCAGTACTTC. Amino acids: CASSPGGRGQETQYF.

The chain employs TRBV19 and TRBJ2-3; a possible D gene is TRBD1 (6 bases). CDR1 and CDR2 from the germline V gene are LNHDA and SQIVND (reference sequence). The V and J ends lost 3 bases and 5 bases respectively, with 12 bases between them. CDR3 size: 14 residues. CDR3 amino acids: CASSISQGKDTQYF. CDR3 sequence (DNA): TGTGCCAGTAGTATTTCACAGGGAAAAGATACGCAGTATTTT.

The chain is built from TRBV18 and TRBJ1-5; TRBD1 agrees at 9 bases. Germline V gene lookup returns CDR1 KGHSH and CDR2 LQKENI. Trimming took 5 bases from V and 7 from J; bases not matched to a gene: 6. The CDR3 covers 14 residues. The CDR3 bases are TGTGCCAGCTCATGGACAGGGGCGCGACAGCCCCAGCATTTT. Its translation: CASSWTGARQPQHF.

This chain links TRBV6-6 with TRBJ2-7; D remains unclear. Germline lookup yields CDR1 MNHNY and CDR2 SVGAGI (reference sequence). The V end was cut by 6 bases, the J end by 6 bases, with 12 bases between. This CDR3 region has 12 residues. CDR3 protein: CASRTGVGEQYF. The CDR3 DNA follows: TGTGCCAGCAGGACCGGCGTCGGCGAGCAGTACTTC.

CDR3: CASSSRDTSRDYGYTF. In DNA, the CDR3 is TGTGCCAGCAGCTCTCGGGACACATCGCGGGACTATGGCTACACCTTC. The rearrangement uses TRBV5-6 and TRBJ1-2; possible D gene TRBD1, 6 bases. The CDR3 spans 16 residues. Germline V gene lookup returns CDR1 SGHDT and CDR2 YYEEEE. Trimming pared 3 bases from V and 3 bases from J, leaving 18 bases between.

This chain links TRBV12-3 or TRBV12-4 with TRBJ1-6, with TRBD1 identical over 9 bases. CDR3 length equals 13 residues. J gave up 8 bases and V 5 bases, and 1 base lay outside the gene matches. CDR3 sequence (DNA): TGTGCCAGCAGTCGGGACAGGGATTCACCCCTCCACTTT. It is translated as CASSRDRDSPLHF.

The chain employs TRBV5-4 and TRBJ2-2; no definite D call. CDR1 is SGHNT, CDR2 YYREEE, per germline (reference sequence). V was clipped by 4 bases and J by 3 bases, with 10 bases between them. The length of the CDR3 is 14 residues. This CDR3 is CASSAPRDTGELFF. The CDR3 DNA sequence: TGTGCCAGCAGCGCCCCTCGAGACACCGGGGAGCTGTTTTTT.